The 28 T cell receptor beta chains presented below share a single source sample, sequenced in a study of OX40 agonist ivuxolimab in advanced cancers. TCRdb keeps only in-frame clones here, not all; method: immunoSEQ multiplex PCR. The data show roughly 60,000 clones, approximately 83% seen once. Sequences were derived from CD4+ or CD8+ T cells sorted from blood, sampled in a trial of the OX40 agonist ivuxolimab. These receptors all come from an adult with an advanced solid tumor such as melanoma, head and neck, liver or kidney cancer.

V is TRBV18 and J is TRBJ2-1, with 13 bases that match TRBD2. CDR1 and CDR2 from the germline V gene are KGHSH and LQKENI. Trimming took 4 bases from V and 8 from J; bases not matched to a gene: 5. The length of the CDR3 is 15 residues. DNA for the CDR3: TGTGCCAGCTCACTTTATGGACTAGCGGGGGATGAGCAGTTCTTC. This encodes CASSLYGLAGDEQFF. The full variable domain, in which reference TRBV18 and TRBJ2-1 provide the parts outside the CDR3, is NAGVMQNPRHLVRRRGQEARLRCSPMKGHSHVYWYRQLPEEGLKFMVYLQKENIIDESGMPKERFSAEFPKEGPSILRIQQVVRGDSAAYFCASSLYGLAGDEQFFGPGTRLTVL.

The DNA for the CDR3 is TGTGCCAGCAGCCTATCCGGGAGGGCTGCAGATACGCAGTATTTT. Protein: CASSLSGRAADTQYF. The rearrangement links TRBV11-2 to TRBJ2-3, with 8 bases lining up with TRBD2. This CDR3 has 15 amino acids. Germline V gene sequence: CDR1 SGHAT, CDR2 FQNNGV. V lost 5 bases and J lost 4; bases outside the gene matches: 8.

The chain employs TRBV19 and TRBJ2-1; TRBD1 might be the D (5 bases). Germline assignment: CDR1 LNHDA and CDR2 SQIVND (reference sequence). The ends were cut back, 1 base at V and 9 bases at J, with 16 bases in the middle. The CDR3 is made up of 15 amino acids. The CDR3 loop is CASSIVSGRPSEQFF. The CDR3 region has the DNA TGTGCCAGTAGTATAGTGTCAGGGCGCCCTAGTGAGCAGTTCTTC.

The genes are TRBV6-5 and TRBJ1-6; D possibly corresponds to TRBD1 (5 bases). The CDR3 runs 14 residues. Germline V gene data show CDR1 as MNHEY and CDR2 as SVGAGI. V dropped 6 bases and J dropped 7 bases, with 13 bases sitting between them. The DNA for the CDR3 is TGTGCCAGCAGCCCAGGGACTCGCAATTCACCCCTCCACTTT. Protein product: CASSPGTRNSPLHF.

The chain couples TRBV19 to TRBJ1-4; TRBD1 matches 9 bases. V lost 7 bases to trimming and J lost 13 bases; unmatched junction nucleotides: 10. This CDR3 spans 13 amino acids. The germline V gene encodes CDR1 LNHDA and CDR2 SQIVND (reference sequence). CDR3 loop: CASTGTGRSRLFF. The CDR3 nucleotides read TGTGCCAGTACCGGGACAGGGAGGTCGCGACTGTTTTTT.

The CDR3 here is CASSSRGSGPYEQYF. In nucleotides, the CDR3 is TGTGCCAGCAGCTCACGCGGCAGCGGCCCCTACGAGCAGTACTTC. This chain links TRBV11-3 with TRBJ2-7, with D perhaps TRBD2 (5 bases). V shed 4 bases and J shed 2 bases, with 15 bases lying between them. The CDR3 runs to 15 residues. Per germline, CDR1 SGHNT and CDR2 YENEEA.

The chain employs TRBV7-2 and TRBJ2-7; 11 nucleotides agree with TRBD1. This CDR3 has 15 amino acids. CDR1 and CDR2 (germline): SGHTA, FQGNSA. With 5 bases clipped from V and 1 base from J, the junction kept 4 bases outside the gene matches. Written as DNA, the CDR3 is TGTGCCAGCAGCAGAGGACAGGGGGCGTCCTACGAGCAGTACTTC. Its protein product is CASSRGQGASYEQYF. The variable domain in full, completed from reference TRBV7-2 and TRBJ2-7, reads GAGVSQSPSNKVTEKGKDVELRCDPISGHTALYWYRQSLGQGLEFLIYFQGNSAPDKSGLPSDRFSAERTGGSVSTLTIQRTQQEDSAVYLCASSRGQGASYEQYFGPGTRLTVT.

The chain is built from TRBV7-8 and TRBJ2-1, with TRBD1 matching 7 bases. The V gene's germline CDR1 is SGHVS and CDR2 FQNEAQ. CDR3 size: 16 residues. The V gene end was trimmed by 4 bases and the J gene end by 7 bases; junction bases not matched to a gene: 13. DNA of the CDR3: TGTGCCAGCAGCTCTCGCCCCGGGACAGACTTTAATGAGCAGTTCTTC. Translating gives CASSSRPGTDFNEQFF.

The DNA for the CDR3 is TGTGCCAGCACTAGTGGGGATTCCTATAATTCACCCCTCCACTTT. Encoded protein: CASTSGDSYNSPLHF. V is TRBV7-2 and J is TRBJ1-6; D gene unclear. The CDR3 runs 15 residues. Germline V gives CDR1 SGHTA, CDR2 FQGNSA. Trimming stripped 7 bases from V and 1 base from J, with 11 bases between.

In DNA form, the CDR3 reads TGTGCCAGCAGCCGACTAGGGGGGGTCGGTAATTCACCCCTCCACTTT. It is translated as CASSRLGGVGNSPLHF. The genes are TRBV9 and TRBJ1-6, with D perhaps TRBD1 (6 bases). The V and J ends lost 4 bases and 6 bases respectively, with 17 bases between them. The CDR3 sequence is 16 residues long. CDR1 and CDR2 from the germline V gene are SGDLS and YYNGEE.

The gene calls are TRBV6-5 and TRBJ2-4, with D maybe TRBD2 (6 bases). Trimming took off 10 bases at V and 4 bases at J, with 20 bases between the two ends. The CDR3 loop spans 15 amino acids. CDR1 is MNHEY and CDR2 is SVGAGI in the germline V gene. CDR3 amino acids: CATSPAGGPKNIQYF. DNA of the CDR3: TGTGCCACCTCCCCGGCCGGAGGGCCGAAAAACATTCAGTACTTC.

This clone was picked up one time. CDR3 loop: CASSIQDSGNTIYF. CDR3 DNA: TGTGCCAGTAGTATACAGGACTCTGGAAACACCATATATTTT. The J gene is TRBJ1-3, the V gene TRBV19; no clear D. CDR1 LNHDA and CDR2 SQIVND come from the germline V gene (reference sequence). The V and J ends lost 2 bases and 0 bases respectively, with 5 bases between them. The CDR3 totals 14 residues.

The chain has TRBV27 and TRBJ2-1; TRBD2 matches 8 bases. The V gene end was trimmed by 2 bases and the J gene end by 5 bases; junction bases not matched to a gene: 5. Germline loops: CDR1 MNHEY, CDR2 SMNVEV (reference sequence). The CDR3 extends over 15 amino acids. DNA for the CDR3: TGTGCCAGCAGTTTAGAGCGGGGGCTGAACAATGAGCAGTTCTTC. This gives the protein CASSLERGLNNEQFF.

The DNA of the CDR3 is TGCGCCAGCACCCCTCTAGCGGGGGGATCCTACAATGAGCAGTTCTTC. It is translated as CASTPLAGGSYNEQFF. The chain recombines TRBV4-1 with TRBJ2-1, with 11 positions matching TRBD2. V was clipped by 7 bases and J by 1 base; unmatched bases: 6. Per germline, CDR1 MGHRA and CDR2 YSYEKL. The CDR3 contains 16 residues.

The CDR3: CASRGDPSSPLHF. Here the CDR3 DNA reads TGTGCCAGCAGGGGGGACCCGAGTTCACCCCTCCACTTT. This chain uses TRBV2 with TRBJ1-6; maybe TRBD1 (5 bases). The CDR3 runs to 13 residues. Trimming removed 6 bases from V and 9 bases from J, with 12 bases in between. Germline V gene data show CDR1 as SNHLY and CDR2 as FYNNEI.

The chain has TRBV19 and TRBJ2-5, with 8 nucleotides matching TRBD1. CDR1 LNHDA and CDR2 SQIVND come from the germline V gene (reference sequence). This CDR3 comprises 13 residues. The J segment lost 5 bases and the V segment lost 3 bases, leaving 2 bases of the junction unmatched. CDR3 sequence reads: CASSMRQGETQYF. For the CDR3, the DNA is TGTGCCAGTAGTATGCGACAGGGGGAGACCCAGTACTTC.

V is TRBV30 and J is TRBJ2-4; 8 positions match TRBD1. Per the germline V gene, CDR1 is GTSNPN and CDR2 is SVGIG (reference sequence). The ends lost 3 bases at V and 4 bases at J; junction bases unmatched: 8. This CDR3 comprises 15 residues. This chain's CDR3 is CAWSPKDRVKNIQYF. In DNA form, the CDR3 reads TGTGCCTGGAGCCCTAAGGACAGGGTGAAAAACATTCAGTACTTC.

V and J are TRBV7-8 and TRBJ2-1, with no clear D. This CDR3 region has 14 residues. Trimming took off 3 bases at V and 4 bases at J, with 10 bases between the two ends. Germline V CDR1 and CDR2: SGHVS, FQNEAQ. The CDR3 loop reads CASSFGWVYNEQFF. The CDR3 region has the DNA TGTGCCAGCAGCTTCGGGTGGGTATACAATGAGCAGTTCTTC.

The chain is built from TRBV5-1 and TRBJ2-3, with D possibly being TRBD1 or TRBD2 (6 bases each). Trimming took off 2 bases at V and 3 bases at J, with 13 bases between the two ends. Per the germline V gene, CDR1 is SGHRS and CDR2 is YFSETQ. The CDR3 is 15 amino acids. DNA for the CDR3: TGCGCCAGCAGCTTTGCGCGGGGACAAACAGATACGCAGTATTTT. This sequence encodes CASSFARGQTDTQYF.

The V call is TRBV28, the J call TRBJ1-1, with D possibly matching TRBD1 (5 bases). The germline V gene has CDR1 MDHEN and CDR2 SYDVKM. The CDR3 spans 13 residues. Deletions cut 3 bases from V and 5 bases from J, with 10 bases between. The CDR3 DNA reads TGTGCCAGCAGTTTCCCAGGGCGGACTGAAGCTTTCTTT. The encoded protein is CASSFPGRTEAFF.

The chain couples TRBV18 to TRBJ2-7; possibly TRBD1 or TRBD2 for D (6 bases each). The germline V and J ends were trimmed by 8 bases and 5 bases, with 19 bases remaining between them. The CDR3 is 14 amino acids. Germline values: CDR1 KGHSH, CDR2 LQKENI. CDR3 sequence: CASARGASGNEQYF. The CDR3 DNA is TGTGCCAGCGCAAGGGGGGCTTCTGGTAACGAGCAGTACTTC.

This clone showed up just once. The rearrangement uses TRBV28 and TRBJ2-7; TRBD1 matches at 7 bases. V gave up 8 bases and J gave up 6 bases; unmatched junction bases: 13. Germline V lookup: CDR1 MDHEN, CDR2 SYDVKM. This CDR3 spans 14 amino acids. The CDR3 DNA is TGTGCCAGCCGACCCGGACAGGAGAGGGTCGAGCAGTACTTC. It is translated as CASRPGQERVEQYF.

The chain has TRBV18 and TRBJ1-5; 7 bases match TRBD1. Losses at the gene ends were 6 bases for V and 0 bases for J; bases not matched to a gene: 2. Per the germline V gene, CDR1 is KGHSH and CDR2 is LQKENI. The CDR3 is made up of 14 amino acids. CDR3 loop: CASSRGSSNQPQHF. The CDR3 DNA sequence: TGTGCCAGCTCCAGGGGGTCTAGCAATCAGCCCCAGCATTTT.

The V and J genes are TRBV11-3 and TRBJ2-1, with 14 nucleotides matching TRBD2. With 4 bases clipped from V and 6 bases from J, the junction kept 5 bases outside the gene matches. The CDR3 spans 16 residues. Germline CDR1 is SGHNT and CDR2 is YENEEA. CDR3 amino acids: CASSWRGTSGSNEQFF. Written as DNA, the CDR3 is TGTGCCAGCAGCTGGAGGGGGACTAGCGGGAGCAATGAGCAGTTCTTC.

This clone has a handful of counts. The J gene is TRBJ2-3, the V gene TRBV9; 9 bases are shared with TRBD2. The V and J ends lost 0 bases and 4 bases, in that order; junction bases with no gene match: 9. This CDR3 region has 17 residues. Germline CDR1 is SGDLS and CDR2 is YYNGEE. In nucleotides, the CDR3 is TGTGCCAGCAGCGTAGCTTTGGGCGGGGGGGCCTCAGATACGCAGTATTTT. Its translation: CASSVALGGGASDTQYF.

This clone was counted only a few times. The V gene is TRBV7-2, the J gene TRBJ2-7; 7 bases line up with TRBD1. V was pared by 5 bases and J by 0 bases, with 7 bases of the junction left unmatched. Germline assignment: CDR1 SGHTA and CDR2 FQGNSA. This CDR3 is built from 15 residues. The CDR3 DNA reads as TGTGCCAGCAGCGAATCCGGGACAGCCTCCTACGAGCAGTACTTC. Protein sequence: CASSESGTASYEQYF.

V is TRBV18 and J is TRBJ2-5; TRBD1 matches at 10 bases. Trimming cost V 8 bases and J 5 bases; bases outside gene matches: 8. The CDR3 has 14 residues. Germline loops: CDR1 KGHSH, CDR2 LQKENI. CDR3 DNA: TGTGCCAGCAACCGGGACAGGGGCTTCGAGACCCAGTACTTC. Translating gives CASNRDRGFETQYF.

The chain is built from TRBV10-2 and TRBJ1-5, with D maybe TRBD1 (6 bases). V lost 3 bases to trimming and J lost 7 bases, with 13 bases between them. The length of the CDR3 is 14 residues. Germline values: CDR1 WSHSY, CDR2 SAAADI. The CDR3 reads CASSDDRYIQPQHF. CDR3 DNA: TGCGCCAGCAGTGACGACAGGTATATACAGCCCCAGCATTTT.